One sample yielded the 9 T cell receptor beta chains listed below, sequenced in a study of control samples from healthy donors and cancer patients. Measured with immunoSEQ multiplex PCR; TCRdb has only the in-frame clones, and not every one. The table includes about 130,000 clones, approximately 92% detected once. Sequencing was carried out using blood. Receptors originate from a man in his forties in good health.

The chain couples TRBV24-1 to TRBJ2-1; TRBD2 might be the D (5 bases). Germline V gene data show CDR1 as KGHDR and CDR2 as SFDVKD. V was cut by 3 bases and J by 6 bases, with 17 bases left in between. CDR3 length: 16 residues. The CDR3 sequence is CATSDPRGSKGNEQFF. In DNA, the CDR3 is TGTGCCACCAGTGATCCCCGGGGTTCGAAGGGCAATGAGCAGTTCTTC.

This CDR3 reads CAWNSGGRETQYF. CDR3 nucleotide sequence: TGTGCCTGGAATAGCGGGGGGCGGGAGACCCAGTACTTC. The chain uses TRBV30 and TRBJ2-5; 10 nucleotides align to TRBD2. With 4 bases clipped from V and 5 bases from J, the junction kept 4 bases outside the gene matches. Germline V gene sequence: CDR1 GTSNPN, CDR2 SVGIG (reference sequence). This CDR3 region has 13 residues.

V usage is TRBV10-1 and J usage is TRBJ1-2; D is unresolved. This CDR3 contains 12 residues. Germline V gene lookup returns CDR1 WNHNN and CDR2 SYGVQD (reference sequence). Trimming stripped 2 bases from V and 5 bases from J, with 6 bases between. The CDR3 coding sequence is TGCGCCAGCAGTGAGACGGTTTATGGCTACACCTTC. Translation gives CASSETVYGYTF.

The CDR3 reads CASSVRGGPMNTEAFF. The CDR3 nucleotides are TGTGCCAGCAGCGTAAGGGGCGGTCCCATGAACACTGAAGCTTTCTTT. This chain links TRBV7-9 with TRBJ1-1, with D perhaps matching TRBD1 (5 bases). The CDR3 runs 16 residues. The V gene's germline CDR1 is SEHNR and CDR2 FQNEAQ (reference sequence). Trimming removed 5 bases from V and 0 bases from J, with 16 bases in between.

V gene TRBV28 combines with J gene TRBJ1-2, with a possible D match to TRBD1 (5 bases). The germline V and J ends were trimmed by 7 bases and 4 bases, with 13 bases remaining between them. This CDR3 has 13 residues. Germline CDR1 MDHEN, CDR2 SYDVKM. The CDR3 DNA reads as TGTGCCAGCATAAAGGGGTTCGGCTATGGCTACACCTTC. This codes for CASIKGFGYGYTF.

The chain links TRBV14 to TRBJ2-7; no reliable D call. The V gene lost 1 base and the J gene lost 0 bases, with 10 bases spanning the gap. The CDR3 contains 15 residues. CDR1 SGHDN and CDR2 FVKESK come from the germline V gene. The CDR3 protein is CASSQVSTFSYEQYF. The CDR3, as DNA: TGTGCCAGCAGCCAAGTTTCTACCTTCTCCTACGAGCAGTACTTC.

The rearrangement joins TRBV9 to TRBJ2-3; D unresolved. The V end was cut by 0 bases, the J end by 6 bases, with 14 bases between. From germline, CDR1 is SGDLS and CDR2 YYNGEE. The CDR3 consists of 15 residues. The CDR3 DNA follows: TGTGCCAGCAGCGTAGTGTCCGGTTCAAGTGATACGCAGTATTTT. Translating gives CASSVVSGSSDTQYF.

The J gene is TRBJ1-2, the V gene TRBV30; a weak D match, TRBD1 (5 bases). CDR3 size: 13 residues. V shed 3 bases and J shed 8 bases, with 16 bases lying between them. The germline gives CDR1 GTSNPN, CDR2 SVGIG (reference sequence). In nucleotides, the CDR3 is TGTGCCTGGAGGGAATATGGGGGGTTAGGCTACACCTTC. Encoded protein: CAWREYGGLGYTF.

The rearrangement uses TRBV4-1 and TRBJ1-1, with D possibly TRBD1 on 5 matching bases. V lost 3 bases to trimming and J lost 5 bases, with 19 bases between them. The CDR3 sequence is 16 residues long. CDR1 and CDR2 (germline): MGHRA, YSYEKL. The CDR3 nucleotides are TGCGCCAGCAGCCAGGGACCGCCGGGGGGTGTAACTGAAGCTTTCTTT. The encoded protein is CASSQGPPGGVTEAFF.